These 28 T cell receptor beta chains share one sample of origin, sequenced in a study of blood T cell repertoires in COVID-19. The data were produced by immunoSEQ multiplex PCR, yet TCRdb's version contains in-frame clones alone and is incomplete. The sample lists roughly 200,000 clones, 84% occurring once. Input material: peripheral blood. The receptors derive from a man between 50 and 59 years old with active or convalescent COVID-19.

The chain links TRBV28 to TRBJ2-2, with D possibly TRBD1 on 6 matching bases. CDR3 length equals 15 residues. CDR1 and CDR2 (germline): MDHEN, SYDVKM. Trimming took 6 bases from V and 7 from J, leaving 18 bases between them. This CDR3 is CASSSGGERDGELFF. Written as DNA, the CDR3 is TGTGCCAGCAGCTCTGGGGGCGAGAGGGACGGGGAGCTGTTTTTT.

V is TRBV19 and J is TRBJ1-2, with 9 bases aligning to TRBD1. Germline trimming cut 6 bases from V and 8 bases from J; bases unmatched to any gene: 7. This CDR3 has 13 amino acids. CDR1 is LNHDA and CDR2 is SQIVND in the germline V gene (reference sequence). The CDR3 region is CASRRTGEEGYTF. For the CDR3, the DNA is TGTGCCAGTAGACGGACAGGGGAGGAAGGCTACACCTTC.

This clone was counted between two and nine times. The rearrangement uses TRBV7-7 and TRBJ2-5, with 8 bases aligning to TRBD2. The germline gives CDR1 SSHAT, CDR2 FNYEAQ (reference sequence). The CDR3 is made up of 15 amino acids. J gave up 0 bases and V 6 bases, and 6 bases lay outside the gene matches. The CDR3 sequence is CASRKAGGHQETQYF. The CDR3, as DNA: TGTGCCAGCAGAAAGGCGGGGGGCCACCAAGAGACCCAGTACTTC.

This chain connects TRBV5-1 to TRBJ2-2, with a tentative D call TRBD1 (6 bases). Trimming stripped 9 bases from V and 4 bases from J, with 19 bases between. Looked up from germline, CDR1 is SGHRS and CDR2 is YFSETQ. The CDR3 loop spans 15 amino acids. CDR3: CATSGTIASTGELFF. The CDR3 DNA reads as TGCGCCACTTCCGGGACAATCGCCTCCACCGGGGAGCTGTTTTTT.

The chain carries TRBV20-1 and TRBJ2-1; D is ambiguous. Trimming removed 6 bases at V and 3 bases at J, with 12 bases between. The CDR3 loop spans 13 amino acids. CDR1 is DFQATT and CDR2 is SNEGSKA in the germline V gene (reference sequence). The CDR3 nucleotides read TGCAGTGCCAGTCCTCCTAACTACAATGAGCAGTTCTTC. Residues: CSASPPNYNEQFF.

The chain links TRBV30 to TRBJ2-7, with TRBD1 matching over 9 bases. Trimming took 1 base from V and 3 from J; bases not matched to a gene: 4. The CDR3 sequence is 14 residues long. The germline V gene has CDR1 GTSNPN and CDR2 SVGIG (reference sequence). CDR3 loop: CAWSADRGDYEQYF. CDR3 coding DNA: TGTGCCTGGAGTGCCGACAGGGGGGACTACGAGCAGTACTTC.

The chain joins TRBV7-2 to TRBJ1-2, with D possibly being TRBD1 (6 bases). V lost 3 bases, J lost 3 bases, and 8 bases lay in between. Per germline, CDR1 SGHTA and CDR2 FQGNSA. This CDR3 contains 13 residues. The CDR3 spells CASSFPGDYGYTF. CDR3 in DNA: TGTGCCAGCAGCTTTCCAGGGGACTATGGCTACACCTTC.

The sample holds one count of this clone. This chain joins TRBV18 and TRBJ1-1; maybe TRBD1 (5 bases). Trimming took off 2 bases at V and 5 bases at J, with 12 bases between the two ends. CDR3 length: 14 amino acids. In germline, CDR1 is KGHSH, CDR2 LQKENI. CDR3 sequence reads: CASSPSGLKTEAFF. As DNA, the CDR3 is TGTGCCAGCTCACCATCAGGGTTAAAGACTGAAGCTTTCTTT.

This rearrangement joins TRBV5-1 to TRBJ2-1, with D uncertain. The CDR3 contains 13 residues. Trimming stripped 0 bases from V and 5 bases from J, with 6 bases between. Germline V gene data show CDR1 as SGHRS and CDR2 as YFSETQ. The CDR3 nucleotides read TGCGCCAGCAGCTTGGGGCCGAACAATGAGCAGTTCTTC. Protein: CASSLGPNNEQFF. Based on the CDR3 plus reference TRBV5-1 and TRBJ2-1, the full variable domain is KAGVTQTPRYLIKTRGQQVTLSCSPISGHRSVSWYQQTPGQGLQFLFEYFSETQRNKGNFPGRFSGRQFSNSRSEMNVSTLELGDSALYLCASSLGPNNEQFFGPGTRLTVL.

J is TRBJ2-7 and V is TRBV6-4; TRBD1 might be the D (6 bases). This CDR3 contains 15 residues. Germline V gene data show CDR1 as MRHNA and CDR2 as SNTAGT. V dropped 4 bases and J dropped 7 bases, with 20 bases sitting between them. The CDR3 DNA follows: TGTGCCAGCAGTGTCCAACAGGGACCTCGGGGAGAGCAGTACTTC. Translated: CASSVQQGPRGEQYF.

V is TRBV2 and J is TRBJ2-2; D is unresolved. In germline, CDR1 is SNHLY, CDR2 FYNNEI. This CDR3 contains 15 residues. With 2 bases removed from V and 7 bases from J, the gap between germline ends came to 14 bases. CDR3 protein: CASSELRGIGGELFF. In nucleotides, the CDR3 is TGTGCCAGCAGTGAACTGCGCGGAATCGGCGGGGAGCTGTTTTTT.

J is TRBJ1-5 and V is TRBV19, with D perhaps matching TRBD1 (6 bases). This CDR3 region has 16 residues. CDR1 is LNHDA, CDR2 SQIVND, per germline (reference sequence). V was pared by 7 bases and J by 4 bases, with 20 bases between. For the CDR3, the DNA is TGTGCCAGTACGGGGACAAAGGGTACCCTTAATCAGCCCCAGCATTTT. Translated: CASTGTKGTLNQPQHF. Filled out from reference TRBV19 and TRBJ1-5, the complete variable domain reads DGGITQSPKYLFRKEGQNVTLSCEQNLNHDAMYWYRQDPGQGLRLIYYSQIVNDFQKGDIAEGYSVSREKKESFPLTVTSAQKNPTAFYLCASTGTKGTLNQPQHFGDGTRLSIL.

V usage is TRBV7-9 and J usage is TRBJ1-1; D unresolved. The CDR3 covers 14 residues. Germline V gene lookup returns CDR1 SEHNR and CDR2 FQNEAQ (reference sequence). The V end was cut by 1 base, the J end by 2 bases, with 8 bases between. CDR3: CASSLGGANTEAFF. The CDR3 DNA reads TGTGCCAGCAGCTTAGGGGGAGCCAACACTGAAGCTTTCTTT.

The sample holds one count of this clone. The sample contains more than one DNA sequence encoding this CDR3. The chain uses TRBV6-5 and TRBJ1-2, with TRBD1 as a possible D gene (5 bases). Germline-derived CDR1 and CDR2 are MNHEY and SVGAGI. The CDR3 contains 13 residues. V lost 1 base and J 5 bases, leaving 8 bases between the germline ends. In DNA form, the CDR3 reads TGTGCCAGCAGTTACTTCGGGGGGTATGGCTACACCTTC. This sequence encodes CASSYFGGYGYTF.

This clone turned up a few times. This chain connects TRBV6-2 or TRBV6-3 to TRBJ2-4; 11 positions agree with TRBD1. V lost 3 bases to trimming and J lost 7 bases; unmatched junction nucleotides: 5. The CDR3 covers 15 residues. Germline V gives CDR1 MNHEY, CDR2 SVGEGT. CDR3 loop: CASSYSGQGANIQYF. In nucleotides, the CDR3 is TGTGCCAGCAGTTATTCCGGACAGGGGGCGAACATTCAGTACTTC.

The chain uses TRBV7-2 and TRBJ1-6; D perhaps matches TRBD1 (6 bases). The V end was cut by 5 bases, the J end by 8 bases, with 16 bases between. CDR3 size: 15 residues. Germline CDR1 is SGHTA and CDR2 is FQGNSA. The CDR3, as DNA: TGTGCCAGCAGCCCAGGGGAAGGGTTTTATTCACCCCTCCACTTT. Translated: CASSPGEGFYSPLHF.

This chain uses TRBV11-3 with TRBJ2-1; no clear D. Germline loops: CDR1 SGHNT, CDR2 YENEEA. Trimming removed 4 bases at V and 9 bases at J, with 13 bases between. The CDR3 contains 13 residues. As DNA, the CDR3 is TGTGCCAGCAGCTCCGACTCCCTATCTGAGCAGTTCTTC. Its translation is CASSSDSLSEQFF.

This rearrangement joins TRBV3-1 (or the pseudogene TRBV3-2) to TRBJ2-3; perhaps TRBD1 as D (6 bases). Germline lookup yields CDR1 LGHDT and CDR2 YNNKEL (reference sequence). The V end was cut by 0 bases, the J end by 3 bases, with 19 bases between. This CDR3 comprises 18 residues. DNA of the CDR3: TGTGCCAGCAGCCAAGAAGTGGGAGAAACAGGGTGGACAGATACGCAGTATTTT. Encoded protein: CASSQEVGETGWTDTQYF.

Ten or more counts support this clone. V usage is TRBV28 and J usage is TRBJ2-7; D remains unclear. This CDR3 has 15 amino acids. Looked up from germline, CDR1 is MDHEN and CDR2 is SYDVKM. The V end was cut by 4 bases, the J end by 3 bases, with 16 bases between. Here the CDR3 DNA reads TGTGCCAGCAGTTCCGTCGCGGAGTCCTACTACGAGCAGTACTTC. Translated: CASSSVAESYYEQYF.

The chain links TRBV13 to TRBJ2-7; TRBD1 might be the D (6 bases). Germline CDR1 is PRHDT and CDR2 is FYEKMQ (reference sequence). This CDR3 region has 14 residues. V lost 5 bases to trimming and J lost 5 bases, with 16 bases between them. CDR3 sequence reads: CASSPGNRVHEQYF. CDR3 coding DNA: TGTGCCAGCAGCCCAGGCAACAGGGTGCACGAGCAGTACTTC. Based on the CDR3 plus reference TRBV13 and TRBJ2-7, the full variable domain is AAGVIQSPRHLIKEKRETATLKCYPIPRHDTVYWYQQGPGQDPQFLISFYEKMQSDKGSIPDRFSAQQFSDYHSELNMSSLELGDSALYFCASSPGNRVHEQYFGPGTRLTVT.

The chain joins TRBV4-3 to TRBJ2-4; 8 bases agree with TRBD2. Trimming removed 0 bases from V and 8 bases from J; junction bases left unmatched: 3. The germline V gene has CDR1 LGHNA and CDR2 YSLEER. This CDR3 is built from 14 residues. Here the CDR3 DNA reads TGCGCCAGCAGCCAAGAAGCGGGGGCTGACATTCAGTACTTC. Translated: CASSQEAGADIQYF.

V usage is TRBV5-1 and J usage is TRBJ2-1; D possibly corresponds to TRBD2 (7 bases). The CDR3 contains 16 residues. Per the germline V gene, CDR1 is SGHRS and CDR2 is YFSETQ. Trimming shortened V by 4 bases and J by 8 bases, and 22 bases separated the two germline ends. In DNA, the CDR3 is TGCGCCAGCAGCCCCCTTGGAGGGGGGGTTTCATATGAGCAGTTCTTC. Protein: CASSPLGGGVSYEQFF.

The chain employs TRBV5-1 and TRBJ2-7; maybe TRBD2 (7 bases). This CDR3 spans 16 amino acids. Germline values: CDR1 SGHRS, CDR2 YFSETQ. Deletions cut 4 bases from V and 4 bases from J, with 21 bases between. The DNA for the CDR3 is TGCGCCAGCAGCCCGCGGGGGCCAGGAGCTACTTACGAGCAGTACTTC. It yields the protein CASSPRGPGATYEQYF.

Only one count was recorded for this clone. This chain uses TRBV18 with TRBJ2-5; possibly TRBD1 for D (6 bases). This CDR3 has 13 residues. Per the germline V gene, CDR1 is KGHSH and CDR2 is LQKENI. V gave up 4 bases and J gave up 3 bases, with 9 bases separating them. The CDR3 loop reads CASSQGQKETQYF. In nucleotides, the CDR3 is TGTGCCAGCTCACAAGGACAGAAAGAGACCCAGTACTTC.

The rearrangement joins TRBV19 to TRBJ1-3; 7 nucleotides agree with TRBD1. V dropped 7 bases and J dropped 0; count of bases not matched to a gene: 9. The CDR3 loop spans 16 amino acids. The germline V gene encodes CDR1 LNHDA and CDR2 SQIVND (reference sequence). CDR3 region: CASTSTGKLSGNTIYF. The DNA for the CDR3 is TGTGCCAGTACCTCGACAGGGAAGCTCTCTGGAAACACCATATATTTT.

The V gene is TRBV9, the J gene TRBJ2-1; 14 positions agree with TRBD2. V shed 3 bases, J shed 8 bases, and the junction held 7 bases outside the gene matches. The germline CDR1 and CDR2 sequences are SGDLS and YYNGEE. The CDR3 has 16 amino acids. CDR3 DNA: TGTGCCAGCAGCGCCAGACTAGCGGGGGGGCAGGATGAGCAGTTCTTC. Protein sequence: CASSARLAGGQDEQFF.

The V and J genes are TRBV7-2 and TRBJ2-3, with a tentative D call TRBD2 (6 bases). Germline V CDR1 and CDR2: SGHTA, FQGNSA. The CDR3 sequence is 12 residues long. V shed 2 bases and J shed 7 bases, with 7 bases lying between them. CDR3 sequence reads: CASSLRGNTQYF. DNA for the CDR3: TGTGCCAGCAGCTTACGGGGGAATACGCAGTATTTT.

The J gene is TRBJ1-6, the V gene TRBV7-9; TRBD1 matches at 8 bases. This CDR3 is 16 amino acids long. Germline assignment: CDR1 SEHNR and CDR2 FQNEAQ (reference sequence). V was clipped by 4 bases and J by 4 bases; unmatched bases: 6. The CDR3 is CASSSFGQGYNSPLHF. The CDR3 region has the DNA TGTGCCAGCAGCTCGTTTGGACAGGGTTATAATTCACCCCTCCACTTT.